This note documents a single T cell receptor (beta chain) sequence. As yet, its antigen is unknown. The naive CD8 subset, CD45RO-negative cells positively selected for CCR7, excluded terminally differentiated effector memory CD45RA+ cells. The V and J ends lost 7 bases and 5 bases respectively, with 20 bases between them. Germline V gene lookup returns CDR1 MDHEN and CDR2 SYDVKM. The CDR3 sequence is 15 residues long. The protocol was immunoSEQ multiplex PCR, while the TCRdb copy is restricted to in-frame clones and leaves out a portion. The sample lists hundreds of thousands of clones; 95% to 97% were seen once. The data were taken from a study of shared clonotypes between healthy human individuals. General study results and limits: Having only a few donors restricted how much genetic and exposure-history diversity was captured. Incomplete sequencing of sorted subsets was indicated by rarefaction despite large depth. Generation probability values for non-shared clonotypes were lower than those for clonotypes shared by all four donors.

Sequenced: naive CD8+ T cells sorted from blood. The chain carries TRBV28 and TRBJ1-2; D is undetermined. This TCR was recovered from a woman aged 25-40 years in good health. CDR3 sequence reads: CASTTSEEQQYGYTF. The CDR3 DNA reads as TGTGCCAGCACCACAAGTGAGGAACAGCAGTATGGCTACACCTTC.